The 6 T cell receptor beta chains in this list originate from one sample, sequenced in a study of prognosis after radiotherapy for stage I lung cancer. The genomic DNA TCR beta CDR3 region underwent two rounds of multiplex PCR. First-round PCR, the initial amplification, used primers specific to each TRBV and TRBJ gene. TCRdb itself ran the multiplex PCR reads through MiXCR, one entry per CDR3 protein. This sample has around 20,000 distinct CDR3 sequences, with about 44% found just once. The sample here was PBMCs, taken before or after stereotactic body radiation therapy (not recorded which). The receptors stem from a donor at least 50 years old with non-small cell lung cancer.

J is TRBJ1-6 and V is TRBV5-5; 12 bases fit TRBD1. This CDR3 spans 15 amino acids. CDR1 and CDR2 (germline): SGHKS, YYEKEE (reference sequence). J lost 11 bases, V lost 0 bases, and 3 bases had no gene match. The CDR3 DNA follows: TGTGCCAGCAGCTTGGCCGGGACAGGGGGCGCACCCCTCCACTTT. The encoded protein is CASSLAGTGGAPLHF.

The rearrangement joins TRBV30 to TRBJ1-6; possible D gene TRBD1, 5 bases. CDR1 is GTSNPN and CDR2 is SVGIG in the germline V gene (reference sequence). The CDR3 is made up of 18 amino acids. V was clipped by 2 bases and J by 4 bases, with 21 bases between them. The DNA of the CDR3 is TGTGCCTGGAGTTACGTCCCGGGGGATGGCGCTTATAATTCACCCCTCCACTTT. This codes for CAWSYVPGDGAYNSPLHF.

Of note for this clonotype: Only one base separates this from a far larger clonotype, so it likely reflects a read error. This rearrangement joins TRBV28 to TRBJ1-6; no clear D gene. Germline lookup yields CDR1 MDHEN and CDR2 SYDVKM. This CDR3 comprises 13 residues. CDR3: CASSKLGYSPLYF. CDR3 coding DNA: TGTGCCAGCAGTAAATTAGGTTATTCACCCCTCTACTTT.

About this clonotype: A much larger clonotype is one base distant, so this may be a read error. The V call is TRBV29-1, the J call TRBJ2-7; D not resolved. The length of the CDR3 is 13 residues. Looked up from germline, CDR1 is SQVTM and CDR2 is ANQGSEA. V shed 4 bases and J shed 5 bases, with 15 bases lying between them. The CDR3 spells CSVVHRVKNEQYF. CDR3 nucleotide sequence: TGCAGCGTTGTACATAGGGTTAAGAACGAGCAGTACTTC.

This clonotype was detected ten times or more. The rearrangement uses TRBV10-3 and TRBJ2-7, with 9 bases that match TRBD1. V gave up 2 bases and J gave up 1 base; unmatched junction bases: 3. Per germline, CDR1 ENHRY and CDR2 SYGVKD. The CDR3 runs 15 residues. This CDR3 is CAISEDRGVSYEQYF. CDR3 DNA sequence: TGTGCCATCAGTGAGGACAGGGGGGTATCCTACGAGCAGTACTTC.

Ten or more counts support this clonotype. This sequence joins TRBV18 and TRBJ2-7; D may be TRBD1 or TRBD2 (5 bases each). V shed 2 bases and J shed 3 bases, with 11 bases lying between them. The CDR3 length is 14 residues. CDR1 and CDR2 from the germline V gene are KGHSH and LQKENI. The CDR3 sequence: CASSPGTTVYEQYF. CDR3 in DNA: TGTGCCAGCTCACCAGGGACCACCGTCTACGAGCAGTACTTC.